The rows below give T cell receptor beta chains drawn from one sample of a study of blood T cell repertoires in COVID-19. Libraries were prepared by immunoSEQ multiplex PCR; TCRdb keeps only in-frame clonotypes and omits some of them. The data contain about 38,000 clones, around four fifths of them singletons. Material: peripheral blood. The receptors shown here come from a middle-aged man with active COVID-19. CDR3s leave out the opening cysteine and the closing phenylalanine or tryptophan. Each record gives: V gene, CDR3 protein.

v_gene: TRBV6-5; CDR3aa: ASSYQYMGQGSPLH
v_gene: TRBV12-5; CDR3aa: ASGYAGTANQPQH
v_gene: TRBV6-5; CDR3aa: ASSYRDEQY
v_gene: TRBV2; CDR3aa: ASNSQAQQPQH
v_gene: TRBV5-1; CDR3aa: ASRQDRAYEQY
v_gene: TRBV7-9; CDR3aa: ASSSVPSDQETQY
v_gene: TRBV2; CDR3aa: ASSRAGGRAYEQY
v_gene: TRBV19; CDR3aa: ASATGLNTEAF
v_gene: TRBV5-4; CDR3aa: ASSSLAGESDTQY
v_gene: TRBV5-1; CDR3aa: ASSWTSGGTDNEQF
v_gene: TRBV4-1; CDR3aa: ASSQDGPDSYSGNTIY
v_gene: TRBV5-1; CDR3aa: ASSSGQGTETQY
v_gene: TRBV7-9; CDR3aa: ASSRTEVWANVLT
v_gene: TRBV24-1; CDR3aa: ATSDDSFRGYT
v_gene: TRBV29-1; CDR3aa: SVGTGFDTEAF
v_gene: TRBV5-1; CDR3aa: ASSFARGGSTDTQY
v_gene: TRBV7-8; CDR3aa: ASSLNGQGREAF
v_gene: TRBV18; CDR3aa: ASSPPDRRSYNEQF
v_gene: TRBV6-2/TRBV6-3; CDR3aa: ASSYSTSPYEQY
v_gene: TRBV19; CDR3aa: ASSMETGAGTDTQY
v_gene: TRBV4-3; CDR3aa: ASSQVAGRNTEAF
v_gene: TRBV6-2/TRBV6-3; CDR3aa: ASSPGTGGEAF
v_gene: TRBV18; CDR3aa: ASSLMGNIQY